This T cell receptor (beta chain) came from a study of blood T cell repertoires in COVID-19. Clones were sequenced by immunoSEQ multiplex PCR, and TCRdb holds only the in-frame ones, with some missing. The data hold 100,000 to 150,000 clones, with about four fifths observed a single time. V was trimmed by 1 base and J by 4 bases, leaving 14 bases between them. Germline V gene data show CDR1 as SGHKS and CDR2 as YYEKEE (reference sequence). The CDR3 is made up of 15 amino acids. The specimen was peripheral blood. V and J are TRBV5-5 and TRBJ1-2; perhaps TRBD1 as D (6 bases). The clonotype comes from a woman in her forties or fifties with acute or convalescent COVID-19. The DNA of the CDR3 is TGTGCCAGCAGCTTGAGACAGGATGGATCCTATGGCTACACCTTC. Protein product: CASSLRQDGSYGYTF. Based on the CDR3 plus reference TRBV5-5 and TRBJ1-2, the full variable domain is DAGVTQSPTHLIKTRGQQVTLRCSPISGHKSVSWYQQVLGQGPQFIFQYYEKEERGRGNFPDRFSARQFPNYSSELNVNALLLGDSALYLCASSLRQDGSYGYTFGSGTRLTVV.